Listed here are 28 T cell receptor beta chains from one sample, sequenced in a study of human T cells and chemical hapten exposure. Time point here: patch test 3, about 24 weeks after DPC sensitization. The treatment was: therapeutic diphenylcyclopropenone sensitization with weekly scalp DPC. TCRdb re-derived calls from the RACE reads in MiXCR, one entry per CDR3 protein. In the table there are about 84,000 distinct CDR3 sequences, 11% of which are singletons. The specimen comprised whole blood, sampled in connection with sensitization to the hapten diphenylcyclopropenone (DPC). The receptors were gathered from a woman in her forties or fifties with alopecia areata. Some clones in this sample may be carry-over from other donors' samples.

This clonotype was counted many times. This chain connects TRBV3-2 to TRBJ2-7. TRBV3-2 is a documented pseudogene. The CDR3 length is 12 residues. Here the CDR3 reads CASSQKSTEVYF. CDR3 coding DNA: TGTGCCAGCAGCCAAAAATCGACTGAAGTCTACTTC.

The J gene is TRBJ2-5, the V gene TRBV7-9; 7 nucleotides line up with TRBD2. V lost 8 bases to trimming and J lost 5 bases; unmatched junction nucleotides: 5. The germline gives CDR1 SEHNR, CDR2 FQNEAQ (reference sequence). This CDR3 spans 12 amino acids. CDR3 in amino acids: CASQRDGETQYF. DNA of the CDR3: TGTGCCAGCCAGCGGGATGGGGAGACCCAGTACTTC.

The V gene is TRBV28, the J gene TRBJ1-6; TRBD1 is a possible D gene (5 bases). Germline CDR1 reads MDHEN; CDR2 reads SYDVKM. Deletions cut 0 bases from V and 8 bases from J, with 20 bases between. CDR3 length: 18 amino acids. The CDR3 coding sequence is TGTGCCAGCAGTTTATGGCCCTGGGACGTCAATGGGTATTCACCCCTCCACTTT. Translated, it gives CASSLWPWDVNGYSPLHF. Using reference TRBV28 and TRBJ1-6 for the parts outside the CDR3, the full variable domain is DVKVTQSSRYLVKRTGEKVFLECVQDMDHENMFWYRQDPGLGLRLIYFSYDVKMKEKGDIPEGYSVSREKKERFSLILESASTNQTSMYLCASSLWPWDVNGYSPLHFGNGTRLTVT.

This clonotype was seen a handful of times. The rearrangement uses TRBV2 and TRBJ1-3; D not certain. The CDR3 contains 16 residues. Germline loops: CDR1 SNHLY, CDR2 FYNNEI. V lost 0 bases and J lost 0, with 9 bases in between. CDR3 loop: CASSEAEPSSGNTIYF. The CDR3 DNA follows: TGTGCCAGCAGTGAAGCGGAGCCTAGCTCTGGAAACACCATATATTTT.

The V call is TRBV7-2, the J call TRBJ2-7; weak D call: TRBD2 (5 bases). Per germline, CDR1 SGHTA and CDR2 FQGNSA. This CDR3 contains 15 residues. With 5 bases removed from V and 7 bases from J, the gap between germline ends came to 21 bases. CDR3: CASSPTKRILGEQYF. In DNA, the CDR3 is TGTGCCAGCAGCCCTACTAAGCGGATCCTAGGGGAGCAGTACTTC. The full variable domain, in which reference TRBV7-2 and TRBJ2-7 provide the parts outside the CDR3, is GAGVSQSPSNKVTEKGKDVELRCDPISGHTALYWYRQSLGQGLEFLIYFQGNSAPDKSGLPSDRFSAERTGGSVSTLTIQRTQQEDSAVYLCASSPTKRILGEQYFGPGTRLTVT.

This clonotype turned up a few times. The rearrangement links TRBV5-8 to TRBJ2-3; weak D call: TRBD2 (6 bases). The CDR3 covers 16 residues. Germline loops: CDR1 SGHTS, CDR2 YDEGEE. V was clipped by 4 bases and J by 0 bases, with 15 bases between them. CDR3 region: CASSPRAGPSTDTQYF. The CDR3 DNA reads TGTGCCAGCAGCCCCCGAGCGGGCCCTAGCACAGATACGCAGTATTTT.

The V and J genes are TRBV20-1 and TRBJ2-3; the match to TRBD1 covers 11 bases. Germline values: CDR1 DFQATT, CDR2 SNEGSKA (reference sequence). J lost 5 bases, V lost 3 bases, and 4 bases had no gene match. The CDR3 has 14 residues. CDR3 in DNA: TGCAGTGCTAGGGACAGGGGGCGCGGAGATACGCAGTATTTT. Its translation is CSARDRGRGDTQYF.

This chain links TRBV20-1 with TRBJ2-7, with TRBD1 matching 9 bases. CDR1 is DFQATT, CDR2 SNEGSKA, per germline (reference sequence). The CDR3 is 15 amino acids. The V gene end was trimmed by 2 bases and the J gene end by 2 bases; junction bases not matched to a gene: 7. Here the CDR3 reads CSARNPGQGAYEQYF. CDR3 sequence (DNA): TGCAGTGCTAGAAACCCGGGACAGGGCGCCTACGAGCAGTACTTC.

This clonotype was counted at least ten times. The rearrangement joins TRBV19 to TRBJ2-7; TRBD2 matches at 8 bases. CDR1 is LNHDA and CDR2 is SQIVND in the germline V gene (reference sequence). After removal of 0 bases from V and 2 bases from J, the junction contained 6 bases not matched to a gene. The CDR3 runs to 16 residues. CDR3 nucleotides: TGTGCCAGTAGTATAGAATCGGGAGGGGGACCCTACGAGCAGTACTTC. Translated, it gives CASSIESGGGPYEQYF.

The genes are TRBV11-1 and TRBJ1-1; no definite D call. Trimming shortened V by 5 bases and J by 5 bases, and 12 bases separated the two germline ends. Per germline, CDR1 SGHAT and CDR2 FQDESV (reference sequence). The CDR3 is 13 residues long. The CDR3 loop reads CASSRDWGTEAFF. The DNA of the CDR3 is TGTGCCAGCAGCCGCGACTGGGGAACTGAAGCTTTCTTT.

This clonotype was counted ten times or more. The chain links TRBV6-2 or TRBV6-3 to TRBJ2-6, with D perhaps assigned TRBD1 or TRBD2 (5 bases each). This CDR3 comprises 19 residues. Germline CDR1 MNHEY, CDR2 SVGEGT. With 6 bases removed from V and 0 bases from J, the gap between germline ends came to 21 bases. In nucleotides, the CDR3 is TGTGCCAGCAGCACACCGAACCGGGGCCCGAACTCTGGGGCCAACGTCCTGACTTTC. Its translation: CASSTPNRGPNSGANVLTF.

In its sample, this clonotype was seen a few times. The J gene is TRBJ2-1, the V gene TRBV30; the match to TRBD2 covers 15 bases. The CDR3 is made up of 16 amino acids. V shed 0 bases, J shed 10 bases, and the junction held 7 bases outside the gene matches. CDR1 is GTSNPN, CDR2 SVGIG, per germline (reference sequence). This CDR3 is CAWSVGLAGGPLEQFF. The DNA of the CDR3 is TGTGCCTGGAGTGTAGGACTAGCGGGAGGGCCATTGGAGCAGTTCTTC.

In its sample, this clonotype was seen a few times. The chain links TRBV29-1 to TRBJ1-2, with a tentative D call TRBD1 (5 bases). The V end was cut by 0 bases, the J end by 5 bases, with 13 bases between. Germline values: CDR1 SQVTM, CDR2 ANQGSEA. This CDR3 spans 14 amino acids. The DNA of the CDR3 is TGCAGCGTTGAAGAACGGCCAGGGCCTTATGGCTACACCTTC. This sequence encodes CSVEERPGPYGYTF. Together with reference TRBV29-1 and TRBJ1-2, the CDR3 gives the full variable domain: SAVISQKPSRDICQRGTSLTIQCQVDSQVTMMFWYRQQPGQSLTLIATANQGSEATYESGFVIDKFPISRPNLTFSTLTVSNMSPEDSSIYLCSVEERPGPYGYTFGSGTRLTVV.

The V and J genes are TRBV18 and TRBJ1-5; TRBD1 might be the D (5 bases). Germline CDR1 reads KGHSH; CDR2 reads LQKENI. The V end was cut by 2 bases, the J end by 2 bases, with 13 bases between. The CDR3 covers 16 residues. This CDR3 reads CASSPWGEKGNQPQHF. Written as DNA, the CDR3 is TGTGCCAGCTCACCATGGGGGGAGAAGGGCAATCAGCCCCAGCATTTT.

This clonotype appeared many times. The CDR3, as DNA: TGTGCCAGTAGTATAATTACAGGGGGTGGCGAGCAGTACTTC. Protein: CASSIITGGGEQYF. The chain is built from TRBV19 and TRBJ2-7; 8 positions agree with TRBD1. From germline, CDR1 is LNHDA and CDR2 SQIVND (reference sequence). The CDR3 is 14 amino acids. Trimming took 2 bases from V and 6 from J; bases not matched to a gene: 6.

A few counts support this clonotype. The CDR3: CASSRATHTDTQYF. The CDR3 nucleotides are TGTGCCAGCAGCCGCGCGACCCACACAGATACGCAGTATTTT. The rearrangement uses TRBV7-6 and TRBJ2-3; D unresolved. Germline-derived CDR1 and CDR2 are SGHVS and FNYEAQ. The V gene lost 5 bases and the J gene lost 2 bases, with 11 bases spanning the gap. This CDR3 has 14 residues.

The rearrangement uses TRBV19 and TRBJ2-7, with a possible D match to TRBD1 (5 bases). This CDR3 has 14 amino acids. V lost 3 bases and J 3 bases, leaving 12 bases between the germline ends. CDR1 is LNHDA, CDR2 SQIVND, per germline (reference sequence). The CDR3 DNA sequence: TGTGCCAGTAGTATGGGCAGGGCCGGCTACGAGCAGTACTTC. The encoded protein is CASSMGRAGYEQYF.

The CDR3 is CASSQGVGGAWQFF. CDR3 nucleotides: TGTGCCAGCAGCCAAGGGGTGGGCGGGGCCTGGCAGTTCTTC. The V and J genes are TRBV3-1 and TRBJ2-1, with TRBD2 as a possible D gene (6 bases). The CDR3 covers 14 residues. Trimming pared 1 base from V and 12 bases from J, leaving 16 bases between. Germline-derived CDR1 and CDR2 are LGHDT and YNNKEL (reference sequence).

This clonotype was observed a handful of times. The gene calls are TRBV6-4 and TRBJ2-7; D might be TRBD2 (5 bases). V lost 2 bases and J lost 6, with 11 bases in between. Germline V CDR1 and CDR2: MRHNA, SNTAGT. CDR3 length equals 13 residues. The CDR3 protein is CASSDGSPGEQYF. As DNA, the CDR3 is TGTGCCAGCAGTGACGGGAGCCCGGGCGAGCAGTACTTC.

This clonotype was counted between two and nine times. The chain couples TRBV12-3 or TRBV12-4 to TRBJ1-6; 9 bases are shared with TRBD1. The CDR3 is 16 residues long. The junction had 9 bases not matched to a gene; V was cut back by 6 bases and J by 6 bases. The CDR3, as DNA: TGTGCCAGCAGCTCCCCGGGACAGGGACGTAATTCACCCCTCCACTTT. Its protein product is CASSSPGQGRNSPLHF.

This clonotype was seen more than once but under ten times. The gene calls are TRBV20-1 and TRBJ2-3; TRBD2 aligns across 9 bases. Germline CDR1 DFQATT, CDR2 SNEGSKA (reference sequence). The CDR3 has 16 amino acids. Trimming took 4 bases from V and 1 from J; bases not matched to a gene: 9. This CDR3 reads CSATPLEREGTDTQYF. For the CDR3, the DNA is TGCAGTGCTACCCCCTTGGAGCGGGAGGGCACAGATACGCAGTATTTT.

The table lists this clonotype with a few counts. The V gene is TRBV28, the J gene TRBJ2-2, with 9 bases identical to TRBD2. From germline, CDR1 is MDHEN and CDR2 SYDVKM. The CDR3 spans 18 residues. V lost 6 bases to trimming and J lost 3 bases; unmatched junction nucleotides: 14. The CDR3 nucleotides are TGTGCCAGCAGATCAGGGGCAGCGGGAGGTTCCCACACCGGGGAGCTGTTTTTT. Translating it yields CASRSGAAGGSHTGELFF.

This chain uses TRBV29-1 with TRBJ2-7; D is unclear. The CDR3 is made up of 14 amino acids. CDR1 and CDR2 (germline): SQVTM, ANQGSEA. Trimming left V 5 bases short and J 5 bases short, with 19 bases between. The CDR3, as DNA: TGCAGCGTTATACACCCGGCGAAGTTCAACGAGCAGTACTTC. Encoded protein: CSVIHPAKFNEQYF.

The genes are TRBV6-5 and TRBJ1-4; D unclear. Trimming stripped 4 bases from V and 4 bases from J, with 4 bases between. The germline V gene encodes CDR1 MNHEY and CDR2 SVGAGI. There are 12 residues in the CDR3. The CDR3 coding sequence is TGTGCCAGCAGTTCGGATAATGAAAAACTGTTTTTT. It yields the protein CASSSDNEKLFF.

This clonotype was counted ten times or more. The chain is built from TRBV7-2 and TRBJ2-2, with TRBD2 matching 9 bases. There are 17 residues in the CDR3. Unmatched junction bases numbered 9, after V lost 5 bases and J lost 2 bases. CDR1 is SGHTA and CDR2 is FQGNSA in the germline V gene. The CDR3 DNA reads TGTGCCAGCAGCCGACGAGCGGGGGGATTAAACACCGGGGAGCTGTTTTTT. As protein: CASSRRAGGLNTGELFF.

In its sample, this clonotype was seen a few times. This sequence joins TRBV9 and TRBJ2-1; 7 bases fit TRBD2. This CDR3 region has 15 residues. CDR1 SGDLS and CDR2 YYNGEE come from the germline V gene. The trim removed 0 bases at V and 2 bases at J, leaving 2 bases unmatched. CDR3 residues: CASSVGRGTYNEQFF. The CDR3 coding sequence is TGTGCCAGCAGCGTAGGGCGGGGGACCTACAATGAGCAGTTCTTC.

Ten or more counts support this clonotype. This rearrangement joins TRBV29-1 to TRBJ2-5; 7 bases align to TRBD1. Germline CDR1 is SQVTM and CDR2 is ANQGSEA. The trim removed 3 bases at V and 5 bases at J, leaving 6 bases unmatched. The CDR3 is made up of 13 amino acids. CDR3 DNA: TGCAGCGTTGATAGACAGGGAAGGGAGACCCAGTACTTC. This gives the protein CSVDRQGRETQYF.

This clonotype was found many times. The chain links TRBV6-2 or TRBV6-3 to TRBJ1-5, with 7 positions matching TRBD1. This CDR3 contains 14 residues. Trimming took 3 bases from V and 3 from J; bases not matched to a gene: 2. From germline, CDR1 is MNHEY and CDR2 SVGEGT. CDR3 DNA sequence: TGTGCCAGCAGTTATACAGGGGTCAATCAGCCCCAGCATTTT. Translated, it gives CASSYTGVNQPQHF.